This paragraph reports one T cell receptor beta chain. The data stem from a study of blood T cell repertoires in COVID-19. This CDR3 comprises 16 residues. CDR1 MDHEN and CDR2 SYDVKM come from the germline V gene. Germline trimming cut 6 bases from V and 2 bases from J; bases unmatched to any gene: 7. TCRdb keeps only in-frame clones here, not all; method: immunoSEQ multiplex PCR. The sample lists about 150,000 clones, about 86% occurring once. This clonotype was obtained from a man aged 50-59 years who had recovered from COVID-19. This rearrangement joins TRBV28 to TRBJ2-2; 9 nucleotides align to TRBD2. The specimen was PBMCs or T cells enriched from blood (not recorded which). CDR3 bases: TGTGCCAGCAGCCTTCTTCTAGCGGGAAACACCGGGGAGCTGTTTTTT. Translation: CASSLLLAGNTGELFF.